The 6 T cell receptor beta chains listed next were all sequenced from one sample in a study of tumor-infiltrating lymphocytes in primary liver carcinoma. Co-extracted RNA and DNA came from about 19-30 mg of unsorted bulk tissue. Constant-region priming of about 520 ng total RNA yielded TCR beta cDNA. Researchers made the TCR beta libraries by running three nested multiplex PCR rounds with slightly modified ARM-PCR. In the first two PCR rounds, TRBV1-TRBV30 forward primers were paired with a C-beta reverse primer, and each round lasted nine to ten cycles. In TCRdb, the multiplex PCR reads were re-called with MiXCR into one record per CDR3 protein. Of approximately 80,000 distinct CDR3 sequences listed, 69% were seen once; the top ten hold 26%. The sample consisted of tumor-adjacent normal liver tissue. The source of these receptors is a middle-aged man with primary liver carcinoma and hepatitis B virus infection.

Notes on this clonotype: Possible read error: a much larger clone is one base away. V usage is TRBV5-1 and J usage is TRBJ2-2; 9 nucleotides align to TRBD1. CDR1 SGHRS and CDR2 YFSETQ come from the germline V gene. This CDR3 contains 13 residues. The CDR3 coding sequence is TGCGCCAGCAGCGTACAGGGGGCCGGGGAGCTGCTTTTT. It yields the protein CASSVQGAGELLF.

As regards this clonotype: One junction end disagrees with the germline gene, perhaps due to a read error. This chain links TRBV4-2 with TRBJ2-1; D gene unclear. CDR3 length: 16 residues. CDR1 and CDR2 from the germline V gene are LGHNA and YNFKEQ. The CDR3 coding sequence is TGTGCCAGCAGCCAAGTTTGGCGGAACCCTGAGGATAAGCAGTCCTTT. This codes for CASSQVWRNPEDKQSF.

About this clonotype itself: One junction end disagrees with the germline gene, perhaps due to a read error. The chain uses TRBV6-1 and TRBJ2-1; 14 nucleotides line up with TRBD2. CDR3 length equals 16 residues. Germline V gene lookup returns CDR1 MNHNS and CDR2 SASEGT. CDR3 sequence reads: CDSNEGLAGVYNEQFF. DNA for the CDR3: TGTGACAGCAATGAGGGACTAGCGGGAGTCTACAATGAACAGTTCTTC.

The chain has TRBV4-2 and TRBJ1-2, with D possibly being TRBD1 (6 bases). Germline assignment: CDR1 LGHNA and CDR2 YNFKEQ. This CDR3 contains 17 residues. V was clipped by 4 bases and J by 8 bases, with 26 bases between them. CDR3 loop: CASSRRQVPGHFWGYTF. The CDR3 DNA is TGTGCCAGCAGCCGGCGACAAGTCCCGGGACACTTTTGGGGCTACACCTTC.

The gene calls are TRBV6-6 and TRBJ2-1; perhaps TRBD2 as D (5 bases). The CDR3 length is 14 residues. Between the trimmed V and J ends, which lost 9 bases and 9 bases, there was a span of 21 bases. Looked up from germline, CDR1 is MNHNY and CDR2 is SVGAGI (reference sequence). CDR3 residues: CARGYSALAPEQFF. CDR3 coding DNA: TGTGCCAGAGGTTACTCGGCCCTAGCCCCTGAGCAGTTCTTC.

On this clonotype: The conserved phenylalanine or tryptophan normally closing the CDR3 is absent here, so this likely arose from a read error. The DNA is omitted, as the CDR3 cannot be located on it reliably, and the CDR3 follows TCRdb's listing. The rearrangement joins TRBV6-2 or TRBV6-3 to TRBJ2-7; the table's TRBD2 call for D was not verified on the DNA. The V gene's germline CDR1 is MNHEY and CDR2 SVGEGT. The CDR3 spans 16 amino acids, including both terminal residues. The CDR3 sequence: CASSSYGAGPTYKHYL.